This TCR beta chain was identified during a study of monozygotic twins with inflammatory bowel disease (dated by TCRdb to the late 2010s). With respect to the entire study: A total of around 30 monozygotic twin pairs were included in the full study, comprising nine German pairs (four IBD-concordant, five IBD-discordant) and 19 IBD-discordant Danish pairs. Each individual had, on average, about 151 000 unique TCRalpha sequences and 181 000 unique TCRbeta sequences available for analysis. Disease-associated traits were sought mainly through comparisons between IBD patients and their genetically identical healthy co-twins within discordant pairs. The study at large found these results: Distinction between different T cell subtypes could not be achieved in the analysis. TCRbeta repertoire diversity, by inverse Simpson index, was decreased in IBD patients compared with their healthy co-twins. Background noise and inter-individual variability may have been introduced into the repertoires by the differing immunosuppressive treatments among patients. The results gave no support for a single strong signal or clonotype linked to IBD. No difference in repertoire similarity was observed between concordant and discordant twins, possibly owing to limited statistical power. Fewer clonotypes were shared with other individuals by IBD patients than by healthy twins, most markedly in patients showing signs of disease activity.

The CDR3 measures 13 amino acids from cysteine to phenylalanine. No nucleotide data were recorded. CDR1 is given as ENHRY and CDR2 as SYGVKD, both from the germline V gene. In the case of this clonotype: This clone's antigen is unknown.

From each donor, an approximately 2.5 ml peripheral blood sample was collected into PAXgene tubes and stored at -80 degrees C. Without T cell sorting, total RNA was isolated from whole blood using the PAXgene blood miRNA kit on an automated QIAcube. Peripheral blood from monozygotic twin pairs concordant or discordant for inflammatory bowel disease was subjected to deep TCRalpha and TCRbeta repertoire profiling with unique molecular barcoding. Smoking habits were recorded for all twin pairs, and each individual was classified as a current, former or never smoker. Library method: 5' RACE. Each TCR library was prepared from around 3,200 ng of total RNA. For each sample, cDNA was synthesized in eight separate reactions using SMARTScribe reverse transcriptase. During cDNA synthesis, unique molecular identifiers containing a 6-nucleotide sample barcode were introduced by template switching. TCRalpha and TCRbeta cDNA was amplified in two nested PCRs of 16 and 9 cycles, and bead purification was carried out after each PCR. Before amplification, the cDNA was treated with uracil DNA-glycosylase and purified using the QIAquick PCR purification kit. The second PCR was the step at which Illumina TruSeq-compatible adapters and sample-specific barcodes were added. TapeStation and Qubit were used to check library quality and concentration, and 4 to 6 ng of each library was pooled. The pooled libraries were sequenced with 2 x 100 bp reads and custom sequencing primers on an Illumina HiSeq2500 single-index Rapid Run. In the authors' own workflow: PCR and sequencing errors were corrected by UMI-based consensus assembly using MiGEC version 1.2.6. V(D)J alignment, clonotype assembly and CDR3 extraction were performed with MiXCR version 2.1.1. Normalisation of gene usage, clonotype sharing and MAIT/NKT TCR abundance was achieved by analysing the top 1000, 10 000 and 20 000 clonotypes per sample. After downsampling to 27 000 UMIs, diversity was calculated as the inverse Simpson index using the vegan R package. Paired Mann-Whitney U tests were applied to discordant twin pairs, and Benjamini-Hochberg correction was used for multiple testing. TCRdb reprocessed the reads and lists each CDR3 protein sequence as a single entry, with no DNA. The V and J calls were determined by TCRdb, not by the authors. The sample table holds tens of thousands of distinct CDR3 sequences. Less than 7.5% of the sample belongs to the ten largest clones.

This receptor was taken from a human donor with ulcerative colitis or Crohn's disease, or a healthy co-twin of an affected twin (not recorded which). The sequencing sample was made of blood. The chain was built from TRBV10-3 and TRBJ2-7. The CDR3 is CAISGQWSYEQYF.